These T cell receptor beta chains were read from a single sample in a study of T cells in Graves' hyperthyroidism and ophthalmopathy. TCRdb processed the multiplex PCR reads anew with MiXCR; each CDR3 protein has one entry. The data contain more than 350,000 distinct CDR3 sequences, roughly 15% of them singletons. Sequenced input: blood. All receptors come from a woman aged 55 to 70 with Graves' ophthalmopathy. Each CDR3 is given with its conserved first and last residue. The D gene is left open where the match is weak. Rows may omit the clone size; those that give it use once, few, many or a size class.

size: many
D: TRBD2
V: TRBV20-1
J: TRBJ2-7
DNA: TGCAGTGCTGACTCCGGGCTAGCGGGAGGTTACTACGAGCAGTACTTC
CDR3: CSADSGLAGGYYEQYF

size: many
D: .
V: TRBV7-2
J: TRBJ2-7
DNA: TGTGCCAGCAGCTTAAATGACGGCTACGAGCAGTACTTC
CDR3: CASSLNDGYEQYF

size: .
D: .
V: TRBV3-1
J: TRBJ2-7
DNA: TGTGCCAGCAGCCCGCGACGGGGCGGGCCCTACGAGCAGTACTTC
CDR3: CASSPRRGGPYEQYF

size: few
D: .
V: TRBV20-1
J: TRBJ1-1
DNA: TGCAGTGCTAGGGGCCGAATTGGTACTGAAGCTTTCTTT
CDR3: CSARGRIGTEAFF

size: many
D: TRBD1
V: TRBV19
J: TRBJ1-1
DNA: TGTGCCAGTAGTAAGGGACAGGGGAGCTCTGAAGCTTTCTTT
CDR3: CASSKGQGSSEAFF

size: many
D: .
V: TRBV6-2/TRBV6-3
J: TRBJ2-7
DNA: TGTGCCAGCAGAAACGACGGGACGGTACACGAGCAGTACTTC
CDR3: CASRNDGTVHEQYF

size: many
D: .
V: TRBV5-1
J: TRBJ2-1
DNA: TGCGCCAGCAGTAACAGGGCTTGGGACAATGAGCAGTTCTTC
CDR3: CASSNRAWDNEQFF

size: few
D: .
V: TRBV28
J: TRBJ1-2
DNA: TGTGCCAGCAGTTTTCCAGGAGACTATGGCTACACCTTC
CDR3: CASSFPGDYGYTF

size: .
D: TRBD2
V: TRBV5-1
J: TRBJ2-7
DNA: TGCGCCAGCAGCCTGTTAGGACTAGCGGGAGGCTTCGAGCAGTACTTC
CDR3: CASSLLGLAGGFEQYF

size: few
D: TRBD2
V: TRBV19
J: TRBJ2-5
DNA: TGTGCCAGTAGTACGGGGGGCCAAGAGACCCAGTACTTC
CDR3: CASSTGGQETQYF

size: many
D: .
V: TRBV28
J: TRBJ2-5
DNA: TGTGCCAGCACCACGCTAGGGGCCCAGTACTTC
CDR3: CASTTLGAQYF

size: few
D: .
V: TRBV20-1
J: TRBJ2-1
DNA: TGCAGTGCTAGAGAGGGAGGAGCGCCCAGCTCCTACAATGAGCAGTTCTTC
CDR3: CSAREGGAPSSYNEQFF

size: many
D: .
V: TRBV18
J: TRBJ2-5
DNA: TGTGCCAGCTCACCCCCCGCCGGGTACCAAGAGACCCAGTACTTC
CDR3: CASSPPAGYQETQYF

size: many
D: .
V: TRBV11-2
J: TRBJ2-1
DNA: TGTGCCAGCAGCTTAGATCGGGGTAGAGAGCAGTTCTTC
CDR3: CASSLDRGREQFF

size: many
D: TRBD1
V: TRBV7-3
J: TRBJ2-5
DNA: TGTGCCAGCAGCCGCCGGGACAGAGAGACCCAGTACTTC
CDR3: CASSRRDRETQYF

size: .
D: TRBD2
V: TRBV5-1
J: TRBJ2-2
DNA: TGCGCCAGCAGCTTGCCAGTGACTAGCGGGAGGGCCGGGGAGCTGTTTTTT
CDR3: CASSLPVTSGRAGELFF

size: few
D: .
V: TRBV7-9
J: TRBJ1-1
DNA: TGTGCCAGCAGCATCACAGGTCCTGAAGCTTTCTTT
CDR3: CASSITGPEAFF

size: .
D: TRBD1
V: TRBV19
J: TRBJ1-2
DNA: TGTGCCAGTAGTTTGGACAGGGTGCGTGGCTACACCTTC
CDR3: CASSLDRVRGYTF

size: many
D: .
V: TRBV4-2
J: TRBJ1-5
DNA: TGTGCCAGCAGCCAAGATAGAGGTTTCAATCAGCCCCAGCATTTT
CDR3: CASSQDRGFNQPQHF

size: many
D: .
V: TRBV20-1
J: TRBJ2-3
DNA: TGCAGTGCTAGAGATAATGCAGCGCGTCGGATACGGGGGACAGATACGCAGTATTTT
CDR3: CSARDNAARRIRGTDTQYF

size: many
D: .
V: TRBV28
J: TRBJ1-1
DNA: TGTGCCACCACGATCAGGGGATTTAGAGCTTTCTTT
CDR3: CATTIRGFRAFF

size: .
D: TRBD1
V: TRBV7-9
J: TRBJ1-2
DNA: TGTGCCAGCAGCGCAGGACAGGGCGATGGCTACACCTTC
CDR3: CASSAGQGDGYTF

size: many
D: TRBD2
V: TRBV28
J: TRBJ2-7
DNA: TGTGCCAGCAGTTCTCCGGGACTAGCGGGAGTGCCGCACGAGCAGTACTTC
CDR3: CASSSPGLAGVPHEQYF

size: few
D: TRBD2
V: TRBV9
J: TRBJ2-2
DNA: TGTGCCAGCAGCGCAGAGGGACTAGGTGATAGGGGGGAGCTGTTTTTT
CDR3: CASSAEGLGDRGELFF

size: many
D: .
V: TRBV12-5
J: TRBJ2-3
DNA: TGTGCTAGTGGAGACCCCGGCACAGATACGCAGTATTTT
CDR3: CASGDPGTDTQYF

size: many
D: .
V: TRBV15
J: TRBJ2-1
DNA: TGTGCCACCAGCAGAGAGTTCCGGGTGTATGGTGCTGAGCAGTTCTTC
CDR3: CATSREFRVYGAEQFF

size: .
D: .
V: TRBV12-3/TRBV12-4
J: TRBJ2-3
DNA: TGTGCCAGCAGTTTAATCCAGAGCACAGATACGCAGTATTTT
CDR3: CASSLIQSTDTQYF